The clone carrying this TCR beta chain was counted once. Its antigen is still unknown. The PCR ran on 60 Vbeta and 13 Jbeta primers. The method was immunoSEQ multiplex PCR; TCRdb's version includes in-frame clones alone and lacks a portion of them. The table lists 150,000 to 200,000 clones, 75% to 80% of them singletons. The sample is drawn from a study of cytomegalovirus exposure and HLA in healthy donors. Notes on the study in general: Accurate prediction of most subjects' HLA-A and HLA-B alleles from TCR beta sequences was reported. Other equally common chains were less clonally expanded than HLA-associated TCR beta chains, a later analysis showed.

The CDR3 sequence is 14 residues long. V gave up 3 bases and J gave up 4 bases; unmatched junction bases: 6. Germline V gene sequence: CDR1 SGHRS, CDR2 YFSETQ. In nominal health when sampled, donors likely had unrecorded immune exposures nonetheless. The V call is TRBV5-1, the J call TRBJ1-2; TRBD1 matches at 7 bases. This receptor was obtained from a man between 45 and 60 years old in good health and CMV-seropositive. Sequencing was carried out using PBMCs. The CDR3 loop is CASSSGQEIYGYTF. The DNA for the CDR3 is TGCGCCAGCAGCTCAGGACAGGAGATCTATGGCTACACCTTC.